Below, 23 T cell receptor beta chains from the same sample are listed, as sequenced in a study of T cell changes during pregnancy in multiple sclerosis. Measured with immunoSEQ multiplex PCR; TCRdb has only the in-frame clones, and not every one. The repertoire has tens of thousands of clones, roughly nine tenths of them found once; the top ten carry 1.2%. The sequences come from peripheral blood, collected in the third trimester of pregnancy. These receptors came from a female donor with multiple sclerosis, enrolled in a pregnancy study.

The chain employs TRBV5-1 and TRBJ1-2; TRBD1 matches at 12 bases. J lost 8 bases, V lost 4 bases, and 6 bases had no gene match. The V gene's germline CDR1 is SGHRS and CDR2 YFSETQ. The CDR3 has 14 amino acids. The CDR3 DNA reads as TGCGCCAGCAGCCCCGACGGGACAGGGGGCGGCTACACCTTC. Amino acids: CASSPDGTGGGYTF.

The CDR3 nucleotides are TGCGCCAGCAGCTCTTACTCTGGAAACACCATATATTTT. Translating it yields CASSSYSGNTIYF. V gene TRBV5-1 combines with J gene TRBJ1-3, with D hard to call. Germline lookup yields CDR1 SGHRS and CDR2 YFSETQ. Trimming stripped 3 bases from V and 0 bases from J, with 4 bases between. The CDR3 extends over 13 amino acids. The complete variable domain, with remaining parts taken from reference TRBV5-1 and TRBJ1-3, reads KAGVTQTPRYLIKTRGQQVTLSCSPISGHRSVSWYQQTPGQGLQFLFEYFSETQRNKGNFPGRFSGRQFSNSRSEMNVSTLELGDSALYLCASSSYSGNTIYFGEGSWLTVV.

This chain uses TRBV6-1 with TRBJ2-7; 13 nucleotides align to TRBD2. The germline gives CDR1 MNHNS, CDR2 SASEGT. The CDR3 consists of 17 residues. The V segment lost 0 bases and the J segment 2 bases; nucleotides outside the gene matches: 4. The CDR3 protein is CASSEATSGGFTYEQYF. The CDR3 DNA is TGTGCCAGCAGTGAAGCGACTAGCGGGGGGTTCACCTACGAGCAGTACTTC.

The CDR3 DNA follows: TGTGCCAGCAGCCTCTGGACGGGGACCGGGGAGCTGTTTTTT. Its protein product is CASSLWTGTGELFF. The V call is TRBV7-2, the J call TRBJ2-2; a possible D gene is TRBD2 (5 bases). This CDR3 is built from 14 residues. V dropped 5 bases and J dropped 5 bases, with 12 bases sitting between them. Germline V gene lookup returns CDR1 SGHTA and CDR2 FQGNSA.

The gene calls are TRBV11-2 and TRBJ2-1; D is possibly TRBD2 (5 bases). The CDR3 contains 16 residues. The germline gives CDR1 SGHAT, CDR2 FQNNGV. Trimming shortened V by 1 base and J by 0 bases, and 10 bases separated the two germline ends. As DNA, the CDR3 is TGTGCCAGCAGCTTAGTGCCAGCGGTCTCCTACAATGAGCAGTTCTTC. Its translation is CASSLVPAVSYNEQFF.

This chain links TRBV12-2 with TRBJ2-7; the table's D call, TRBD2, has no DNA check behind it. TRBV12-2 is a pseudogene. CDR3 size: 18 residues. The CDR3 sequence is CASRLAGGPSGRNYEQYF. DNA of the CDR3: TGTGCAAGTCGCTTAGCGGGGGGACCCTCGGGACGGAACTACGAGCAGTACTTC.

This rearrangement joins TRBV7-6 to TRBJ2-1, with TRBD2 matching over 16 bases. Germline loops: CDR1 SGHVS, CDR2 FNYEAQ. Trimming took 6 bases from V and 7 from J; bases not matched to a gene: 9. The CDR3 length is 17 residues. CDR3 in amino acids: CASRAGLAGGKGNEQFF. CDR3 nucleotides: TGTGCCAGCAGGGCGGGACTAGCGGGAGGGAAGGGGAATGAGCAGTTCTTC.

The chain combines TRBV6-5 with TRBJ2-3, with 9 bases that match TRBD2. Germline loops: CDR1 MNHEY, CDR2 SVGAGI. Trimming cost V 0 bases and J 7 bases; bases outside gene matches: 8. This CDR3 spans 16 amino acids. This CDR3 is CASSYSSGGRAHTQYF. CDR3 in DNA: TGTGCCAGCAGTTACTCGTCCGGCGGGAGGGCACATACGCAGTATTTT.

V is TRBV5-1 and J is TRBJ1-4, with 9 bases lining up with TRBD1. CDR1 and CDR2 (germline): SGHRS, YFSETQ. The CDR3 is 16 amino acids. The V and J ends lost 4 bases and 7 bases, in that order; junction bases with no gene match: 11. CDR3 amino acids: CASSPGQGKEAEKLFF. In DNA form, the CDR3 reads TGCGCCAGCAGCCCAGGACAGGGGAAGGAGGCTGAAAAACTGTTTTTT.

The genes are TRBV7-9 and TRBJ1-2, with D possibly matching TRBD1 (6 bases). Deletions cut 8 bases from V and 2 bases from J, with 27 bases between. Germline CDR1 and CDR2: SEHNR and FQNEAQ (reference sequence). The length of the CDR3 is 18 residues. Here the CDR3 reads CASHTPAGTSIKNYGYTF. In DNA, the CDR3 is TGTGCCAGCCATACCCCAGCCGGGACATCTATTAAGAACTATGGCTACACCTTC.

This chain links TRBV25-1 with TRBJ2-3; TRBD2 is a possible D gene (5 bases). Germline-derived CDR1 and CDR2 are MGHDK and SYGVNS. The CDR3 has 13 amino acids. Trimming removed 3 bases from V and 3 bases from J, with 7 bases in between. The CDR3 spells CASSDGVTDTQYF. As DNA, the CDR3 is TGTGCCAGCAGTGACGGGGTTACAGATACGCAGTATTTT.

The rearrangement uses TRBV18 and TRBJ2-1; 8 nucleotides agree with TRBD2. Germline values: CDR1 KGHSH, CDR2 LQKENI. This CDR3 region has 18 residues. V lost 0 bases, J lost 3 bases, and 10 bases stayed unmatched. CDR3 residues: CASSPPGPGTRLYNEQFF. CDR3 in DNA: TGTGCCAGCTCACCACCGGGTCCCGGGACTAGACTCTACAATGAGCAGTTCTTC.

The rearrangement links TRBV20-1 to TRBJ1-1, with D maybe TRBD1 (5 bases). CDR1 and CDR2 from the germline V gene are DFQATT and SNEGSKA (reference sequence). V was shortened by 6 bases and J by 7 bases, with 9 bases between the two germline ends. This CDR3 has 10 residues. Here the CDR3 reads CSAATGEAFF. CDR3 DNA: TGCAGTGCGGCTACAGGTGAAGCTTTCTTT.

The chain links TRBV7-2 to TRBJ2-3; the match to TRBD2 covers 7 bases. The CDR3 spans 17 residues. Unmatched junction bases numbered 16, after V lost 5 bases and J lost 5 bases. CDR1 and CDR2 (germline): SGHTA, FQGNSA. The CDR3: CASSPGSWGRAIDTQYF. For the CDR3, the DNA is TGTGCCAGCAGCCCCGGCTCTTGGGGGAGGGCGATAGATACGCAGTATTTT.

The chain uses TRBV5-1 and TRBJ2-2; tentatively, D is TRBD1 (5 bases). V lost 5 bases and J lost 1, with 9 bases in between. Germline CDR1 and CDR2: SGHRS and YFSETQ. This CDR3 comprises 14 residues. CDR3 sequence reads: CASRPGQNTGELFF. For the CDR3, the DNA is TGCGCCAGCAGACCAGGACAGAACACCGGGGAGCTGTTTTTT.

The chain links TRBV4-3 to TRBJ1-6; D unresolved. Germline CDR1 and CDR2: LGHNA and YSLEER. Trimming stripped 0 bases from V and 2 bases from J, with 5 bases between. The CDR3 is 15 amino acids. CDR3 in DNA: TGCGCCAGCAGCCAAGATAATACCTATAATTCACCCCTCCACTTT. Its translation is CASSQDNTYNSPLHF.

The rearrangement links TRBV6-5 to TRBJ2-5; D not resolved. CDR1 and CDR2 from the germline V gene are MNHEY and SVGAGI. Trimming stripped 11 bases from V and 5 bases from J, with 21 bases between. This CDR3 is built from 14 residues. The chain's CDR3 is CAVTEGGARETQYF. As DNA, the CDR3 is TGTGCCGTAACCGAAGGCGGCGCGAGGGAGACCCAGTACTTC.

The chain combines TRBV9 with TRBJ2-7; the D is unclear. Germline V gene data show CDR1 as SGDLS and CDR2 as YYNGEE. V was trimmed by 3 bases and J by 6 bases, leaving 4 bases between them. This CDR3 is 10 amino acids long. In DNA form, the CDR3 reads TGTGCCAGCAGCGCTCCCGAGCAGTACTTC. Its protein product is CASSAPEQYF.

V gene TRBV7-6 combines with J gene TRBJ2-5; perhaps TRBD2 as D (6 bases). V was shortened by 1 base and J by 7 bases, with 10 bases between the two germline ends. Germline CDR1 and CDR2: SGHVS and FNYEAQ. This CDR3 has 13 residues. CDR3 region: CASSLGTKVTQYF. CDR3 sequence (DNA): TGTGCCAGCAGCTTAGGGACTAAGGTGACCCAGTACTTC.

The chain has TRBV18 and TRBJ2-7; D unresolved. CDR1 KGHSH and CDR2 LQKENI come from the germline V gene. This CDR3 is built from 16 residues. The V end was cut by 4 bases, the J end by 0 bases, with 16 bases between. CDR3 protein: CASSRRPVQSSYEQYF. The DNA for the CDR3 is TGTGCCAGCTCACGCCGACCCGTACAGAGCTCCTACGAGCAGTACTTC.

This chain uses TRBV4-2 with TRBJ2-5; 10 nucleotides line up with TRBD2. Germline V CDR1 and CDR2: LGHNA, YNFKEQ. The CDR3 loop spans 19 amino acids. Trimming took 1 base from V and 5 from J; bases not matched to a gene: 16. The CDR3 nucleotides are TGTGCCAGCAGCCAAGTAACCTTAGTCCTAGCGGGAGTTCGGGAGACCCAGTACTTC. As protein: CASSQVTLVLAGVRETQYF.

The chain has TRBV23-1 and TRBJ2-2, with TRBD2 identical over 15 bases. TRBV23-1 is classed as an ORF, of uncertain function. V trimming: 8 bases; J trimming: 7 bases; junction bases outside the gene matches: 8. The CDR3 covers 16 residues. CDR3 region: CASGRTSGRVGGELFF. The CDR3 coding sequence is TGCGCCAGCGGCCGGACTAGCGGGAGGGTTGGCGGGGAGCTGTTTTTT.

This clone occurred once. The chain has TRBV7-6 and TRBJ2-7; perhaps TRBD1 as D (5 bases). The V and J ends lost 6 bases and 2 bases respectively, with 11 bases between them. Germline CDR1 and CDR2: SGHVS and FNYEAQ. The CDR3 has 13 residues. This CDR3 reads CASSSDNTYEQYF. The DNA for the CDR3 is TGTGCCAGCAGTTCGGACAATACCTACGAGCAGTACTTC.